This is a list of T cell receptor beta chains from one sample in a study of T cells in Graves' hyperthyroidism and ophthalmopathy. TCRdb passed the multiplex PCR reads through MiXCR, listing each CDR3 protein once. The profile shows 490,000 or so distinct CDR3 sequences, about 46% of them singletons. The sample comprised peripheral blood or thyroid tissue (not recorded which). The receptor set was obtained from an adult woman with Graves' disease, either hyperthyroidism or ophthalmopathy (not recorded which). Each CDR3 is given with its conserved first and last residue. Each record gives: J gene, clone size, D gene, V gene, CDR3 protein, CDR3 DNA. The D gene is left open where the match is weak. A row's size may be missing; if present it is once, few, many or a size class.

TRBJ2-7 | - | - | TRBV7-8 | CASIQKRILYEQYF | TGTGCCAGCATCCAAAAGAGGATTCTTTACGAGCAGTACTTC
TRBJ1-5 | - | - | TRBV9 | CASSVGGHNQPQHF | TGTGCCAGCAGCGTAGGCGGCCACAATCAGCCCCAGCATTTT
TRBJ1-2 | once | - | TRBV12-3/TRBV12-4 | CASSSVGRYGYTF | TGTGCCAGCAGTTCAGTGGGGCGGTATGGCTACACCTTC
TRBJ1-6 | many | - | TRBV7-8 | CASSAFSQGQYNSPLHF | TGTGCCAGCAGCGCGTTTAGTCAGGGACAATATAATTCACCCCTCCACTTT
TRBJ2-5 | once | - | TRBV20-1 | CSARVARGRAETQYF | TGCAGTGCTAGAGTTGCACGGGGAAGGGCAGAGACCCAGTACTTC
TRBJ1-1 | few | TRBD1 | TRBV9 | CASSQEPTGLAEAFF | TGTGCCAGCAGCCAGGAGCCGACAGGGTTGGCTGAAGCTTTCTTT
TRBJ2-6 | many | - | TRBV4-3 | CASSQEAASGANVLTF | TGCGCCAGCAGCCAAGAGGCGGCCTCTGGGGCCAACGTCCTGACTTTC
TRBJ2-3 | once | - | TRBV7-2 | CASSFGTPGDTQYF | TGTGCCAGCAGCTTTGGGACCCCTGGGGATACGCAGTATTTT
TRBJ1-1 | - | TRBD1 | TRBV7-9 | CASSVKGANTEAFF | TGTGCCAGCAGCGTAAAGGGGGCCAACACTGAAGCTTTCTTT
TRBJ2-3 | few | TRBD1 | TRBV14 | CASSQMTGKNTDTQYF | TGTGCCAGCAGCCAAATGACAGGGAAAAACACAGATACGCAGTATTTT
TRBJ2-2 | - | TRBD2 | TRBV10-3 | CATGRESGDTGELFF | TGTGCCACCGGGCGGGAGTCCGGGGACACCGGGGAGCTGTTTTTT
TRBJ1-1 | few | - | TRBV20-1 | CSAIPDGLGTEAFF | TGCAGTGCTATCCCGGACGGGTTGGGCACTGAAGCTTTCTTT
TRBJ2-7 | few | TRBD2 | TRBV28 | CAGASGGSSYEQYF | TGTGCCGGGGCTAGCGGGGGGAGCTCCTACGAGCAGTACTTC
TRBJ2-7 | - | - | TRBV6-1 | CASSEGGGSYEQYF | TGTGCCAGCAGTGAAGGGGGAGGCTCCTACGAGCAGTACTTC
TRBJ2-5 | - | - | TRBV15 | CATSRDEVETQYF | TGTGCCACCAGCAGAGATGAGGTGGAGACCCAGTACTTC
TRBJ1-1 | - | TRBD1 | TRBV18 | CASSPPSAQGAVMNTEAFF | TGTGCCAGCTCACCACCGTCTGCTCAGGGGGCCGTTATGAACACTGAAGCTTTCTTT
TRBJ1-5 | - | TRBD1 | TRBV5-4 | CASSRDRGKVQPQHF | TGTGCCAGCAGCAGGGACAGGGGGAAGGTTCAGCCCCAGCATTTT
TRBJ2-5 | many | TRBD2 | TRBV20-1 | CSARDLLAGISETQYF | TGCAGTGCTAGAGATCTCCTAGCGGGAATCTCGGAGACCCAGTACTTC
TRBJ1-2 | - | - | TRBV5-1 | CASSGEGRYYGYTF | TGTGCCAGCTCCGGGGAGGGGAGGTACTATGGCTACACCTTC
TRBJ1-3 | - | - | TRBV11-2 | CASSPAGVGLGRTIYF | TGTGCCAGCAGCCCAGCGGGGGTGGGACTGGGGCGAACCATATATTTT
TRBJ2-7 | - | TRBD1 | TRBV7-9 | CASSPRQGLPYEQYF | TGTGCCAGCAGCCCCCGACAGGGCCTCCCCTACGAGCAGTACTTC
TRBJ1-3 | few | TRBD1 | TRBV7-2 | CASSPIGTGVGNTIYF | TGTGCCAGCAGCCCCATTGGGACAGGTGTTGGAAACACCATATATTTT